The 5 T cell receptor beta chains below come from one sample, sequenced in a study of blood T cells in healthy people across ages. A second PCR, run for about 7 to 12 cycles, used a sample-barcoded 5' primer plus a J-beta primer mix. Each CDR3 protein is one row after TCRdb ran MiXCR on the 5' RACE reads. The table has roughly 1,500,000 distinct CDR3 sequences, approximately 32% seen once. Sequencing input: blood. These receptors were taken from a woman aged 30 to 39 in good health.

There are a few counts of this clonotype. This chain joins TRBV29-1 and TRBJ2-7; 12 nucleotides match TRBD1. Per the germline V gene, CDR1 is SQVTM and CDR2 is ANQGSEA. The CDR3 totals 18 residues. The V and J ends lost 7 bases and 3 bases, in that order; junction bases with no gene match: 19. The chain's CDR3 is CSASGWDRGPRSGYEQYF. Here the CDR3 DNA reads TGCAGCGCCTCCGGCTGGGACAGGGGGCCGAGGAGCGGCTACGAGCAGTACTTC.

V is TRBV7-9 and J is TRBJ1-5, with D possibly matching TRBD1 (6 bases). The CDR3 is made up of 17 amino acids. Trimming left V 0 bases short and J 7 bases short, with 19 bases between. From germline, CDR1 is SEHNR and CDR2 FQNEAQ (reference sequence). This CDR3 reads CASSLAGTPEFGQPQHF. As DNA, the CDR3 is TGTGCCAGCAGCTTAGCGGGGACACCCGAATTCGGACAGCCCCAGCATTTT. The whole variable domain, remainder taken from reference TRBV7-9 and TRBJ1-5, is DTGVSQNPRHKITKRGQNVTFRCDPISEHNRLYWYRQTLGQGPEFLTYFQNEAQLEKSRLLSDRFSAERPKGSFSTLEIQRTEQGDSAMYLCASSLAGTPEFGQPQHFGDGTRLSIL.

This chain connects TRBV10-3 to TRBJ2-6, with 10 bases aligning to TRBD1. The V segment lost 4 bases and the J segment 0 bases; nucleotides outside the gene matches: 9. CDR1 ENHRY and CDR2 SYGVKD come from the germline V gene. This CDR3 has 19 amino acids. Written as DNA, the CDR3 is TGTGCCATCAGTGTCGGACAGGGGGTACCCTACTCTGGGGCCAACGTCCTGACTTTC. This codes for CAISVGQGVPYSGANVLTF.

Notes on this clonotype: One junction end does not reproduce the germline sequence, and a read error may be involved. The chain joins TRBV16 to TRBJ2-5; possibly TRBD1 for D (5 bases). The DNA end lines up better with TRBJ2-7; the J call may be wrong. The CDR3 spans 14 residues. Germline-derived CDR1 and CDR2 are KGHSY and FQNENV. The CDR3, as DNA: TGTGCCAGCGGCCAATTTCTGTCAGGGAACGAGCAGTACTTC. This sequence encodes CASGQFLSGNEQYF.

This clonotype appeared a few times. The rearrangement joins TRBV27 to TRBJ2-7; the D gene is possibly TRBD2 (6 bases). CDR1 MNHEY and CDR2 SMNVEV come from the germline V gene (reference sequence). Deletions cut 7 bases from V and 0 bases from J, with 22 bases between. The CDR3 covers 17 residues. CDR3 protein: CASNMDPSAGTSYEQYF. The DNA of the CDR3 is TGTGCCAGCAACATGGACCCCTCCGCGGGGACCTCCTACGAGCAGTACTTC.